These 21 T cell receptor beta chains were all obtained from the same sample, sequenced in a study of OX40 agonist ivuxolimab in advanced cancers. The repertoire was sequenced with immunoSEQ multiplex PCR; TCRdb's copy has only in-frame clones and lacks some. Of about 19,000 clones detected, around 70% appear once; the ten largest clones hold roughly a third. The material was CD4+ or CD8+ T cells sorted from blood, obtained in a trial of the OX40 agonist ivuxolimab. The receptors here all came from an adult with an advanced solid tumor such as melanoma, head and neck, liver or kidney cancer.

J is TRBJ2-1 and V is TRBV4-3; 9 nucleotides agree with TRBD1. The CDR3 has 17 residues. V trimming: 3 bases; J trimming: 4 bases; junction bases outside the gene matches: 10. In germline, CDR1 is LGHNA, CDR2 YSLEER. CDR3 protein: CASSQAPGTGSYNEQFF. Here the CDR3 DNA reads TGCGCCAGCAGCCAGGCTCCGGGGACAGGGTCTTACAATGAGCAGTTCTTC.

The chain links TRBV9 to TRBJ2-3, with a tentative D call TRBD2 (6 bases). The V end lost 3 bases, the J end lost 2 bases, and 13 bases lay between the germline ends. Germline V lookup: CDR1 SGDLS, CDR2 YYNGEE. The CDR3 is 15 amino acids. The CDR3 reads CASSEPRDSTDTQYF. The CDR3 nucleotides read TGTGCCAGCAGCGAGCCCCGGGACTCCACAGATACGCAGTATTTT.

V gene TRBV28 combines with J gene TRBJ1-1, with D possibly matching TRBD1 (5 bases). CDR1 is MDHEN, CDR2 SYDVKM, per germline. V lost 3 bases, J lost 5 bases, and 13 bases lay in between. The CDR3 totals 14 residues. CDR3 nucleotide sequence: TGTGCCAGCAGTTTGGAACCCGGGGGGACTGAAGCTTTCTTT. Translated: CASSLEPGGTEAFF.

V gene TRBV27 combines with J gene TRBJ1-4; 8 nucleotides line up with TRBD1. CDR1 and CDR2 from the germline V gene are MNHEY and SMNVEV (reference sequence). The CDR3 consists of 17 residues. J lost 0 bases, V lost 4 bases, and 7 bases had no gene match. The CDR3 coding sequence is TGTGCCAGCAGTTCCCGGGACAGGAGTGCAACTAATGAAAAACTGTTTTTT. Protein product: CASSSRDRSATNEKLFF.

This chain links TRBV19 with TRBJ2-7; D is undetermined. V gave up 10 bases and J gave up 1 base, with 17 bases separating them. Per germline, CDR1 LNHDA and CDR2 SQIVND (reference sequence). CDR3 length: 14 amino acids. Written as DNA, the CDR3 is TGTGCCACGAAAGCCAAGGGCCAGTCCTACGAGCAGTACTTC. It specifies CATKAKGQSYEQYF.

The chain employs TRBV5-5 and TRBJ1-1, with D uncertain. CDR3 length: 11 amino acids. Germline assignment: CDR1 SGHKS and CDR2 YYEKEE (reference sequence). Trimming cost V 3 bases and J 5 bases, with 5 bases left between them. CDR3 region: CASSWSTEAFF. CDR3 in DNA: TGTGCCAGCAGCTGGTCGACTGAAGCTTTCTTT.

The chain is built from TRBV21-1 and TRBJ1-2. TRBV21-1 is a documented pseudogene. There are 15 residues in the CDR3. The CDR3, as DNA: TGTGCCAGCACCAAGGAGGTATCAACCTATTATGGCTACACCTTC. This codes for CASTKEVSTYYGYTF.

V gene TRBV6-5 combines with J gene TRBJ1-2, with TRBD1 identical over 8 bases. Germline loops: CDR1 MNHEY, CDR2 SVGAGI. V trimming: 6 bases; J trimming: 4 bases; junction bases outside the gene matches: 7. The CDR3 runs 14 residues. In DNA form, the CDR3 reads TGTGCCAGCAGAGCAGGGGGCGCGGGCTATGGCTACACCTTC. It codes for CASRAGGAGYGYTF.

The rearrangement links TRBV7-8 to TRBJ1-3, with TRBD1 identical over 7 bases. The CDR3 is 17 residues long. V shed 1 base and J 0 bases; nucleotides not matched to a gene: 6. Germline CDR1 reads SGHVS; CDR2 reads FQNEAQ. CDR3 sequence (DNA): TGTGCCAGCAGCTTAGGGGGGACAGAGATCTCTGGAAACACCATATATTTT. This codes for CASSLGGTEISGNTIYF.

This chain joins TRBV21-1 and TRBJ2-1; no check of the table's D call, TRBD2, against the DNA was made. TRBV21-1 is a recognized pseudogene. This CDR3 is built from 18 residues. The CDR3 protein is CASSLRVAGGDSYNEQFF. The CDR3 DNA is TGTGCCAGCAGCCTCCGAGTAGCGGGGGGAGACTCCTACAATGAGCAGTTCTTC.

This clone was seen more than once but under ten times. The chain carries TRBV7-2 and TRBJ2-3, with 14 bases lining up with TRBD2. With 5 bases clipped from V and 0 bases from J, the junction kept 7 bases outside the gene matches. This CDR3 spans 18 amino acids. Germline loops: CDR1 SGHTA, CDR2 FQGNSA. CDR3 DNA: TGTGCCAGCAGCCCCGGACTAGCGGGAGGCTATAGCACAGATACGCAGTATTTT. Protein product: CASSPGLAGGYSTDTQYF.

This sequence joins TRBV5-6 and TRBJ2-7, with 7 positions matching TRBD1. This CDR3 contains 13 residues. Germline CDR1 SGHDT, CDR2 YYEEEE. The J segment lost 2 bases and the V segment lost 2 bases, leaving 1 base of the junction unmatched. CDR3 sequence: CASSFGTAYEQYF. In nucleotides, the CDR3 is TGTGCCAGCAGCTTCGGGACAGCCTACGAGCAGTACTTC.

Concerning this clone itself: The sample has other DNA sequences that encode this CDR3 too. J is TRBJ1-3 and V is TRBV7-9; unclear D gene. V was clipped by 3 bases and J by 8 bases, with 8 bases between them. The CDR3 is made up of 12 amino acids. CDR1 and CDR2 (germline): SEHNR, FQNEAQ (reference sequence). The CDR3 here is CASSFLGDTIYF. Here the CDR3 DNA reads TGTGCCAGCAGCTTCCTCGGAGACACCATATATTTT.

The rearrangement links TRBV7-8 to TRBJ1-2, with D tentatively TRBD1 (5 bases). The CDR3 has 13 residues. Trimming removed 6 bases at V and 5 bases at J, with 13 bases between. Germline assignment: CDR1 SGHVS and CDR2 FQNEAQ. The CDR3 here is CASSTGGRYGYTF. The DNA of the CDR3 is TGTGCCAGCAGTACAGGCGGTCGGTATGGCTACACCTTC.

This clone was detected a few times. This chain links TRBV27 with TRBJ1-4; no reliable D call. The CDR3 is 14 residues long. The germline V gene has CDR1 MNHEY and CDR2 SMNVEV (reference sequence). Trimming removed 8 bases at V and 3 bases at J, with 13 bases between. The CDR3 nucleotides read TGTGCCAGCTGCCGATTTGGGGCTAATGAAAAACTGTTTTTT. Protein sequence: CASCRFGANEKLFF.

V usage is TRBV19 and J usage is TRBJ1-1; the match to TRBD1 covers 7 bases. V shed 3 bases and J 7 bases; nucleotides not matched to a gene: 5. Germline V gene lookup returns CDR1 LNHDA and CDR2 SQIVND (reference sequence). The CDR3 contains 13 residues. CDR3 loop: CASSITDRLEAFF. CDR3 bases: TGTGCCAGTAGTATCACGGACAGGCTTGAAGCTTTCTTT.

The chain carries TRBV6-5 and TRBJ2-3, with D possibly being TRBD1 (7 bases). This CDR3 has 14 amino acids. V was trimmed by 6 bases and J by 4 bases, leaving 14 bases between them. Germline V gene data show CDR1 as MNHEY and CDR2 as SVGAGI. CDR3 bases: TGTGCCAGCAGGGGGCAGGGGGGTGCAGATACGCAGTATTTT. It is translated as CASRGQGGADTQYF.

The chain uses TRBV4-1 and TRBJ2-7, with unresolved D. V was shortened by 1 base and J by 0 bases, with 7 bases between the two germline ends. Germline V gene data show CDR1 as MGHRA and CDR2 as YSYEKL. This CDR3 is built from 14 residues. CDR3 DNA: TGCGCCAGCAGCCAAGGGAAGGACTCCTACGAGCAGTACTTC. This codes for CASSQGKDSYEQYF.

The genes are TRBV27 and TRBJ2-1, with TRBD2 as a possible D gene (6 bases). Germline V lookup: CDR1 MNHEY, CDR2 SMNVEV (reference sequence). CDR3 length equals 15 residues. Trimming left V 2 bases short and J 3 bases short, with 11 bases between. The CDR3 nucleotides are TGTGCCAGCAGTTTAGGTCCGGGAGTCTACAATGAGCAGTTCTTC. Translating gives CASSLGPGVYNEQFF.

The rearrangement uses TRBV5-1 and TRBJ2-1; D is undetermined. Trimming removed 0 bases from V and 0 bases from J, with 7 bases in between. CDR1 SGHRS and CDR2 YFSETQ come from the germline V gene. The length of the CDR3 is 15 residues. The CDR3 bases are TGCGCCAGCAGCTTGGAGTGGAGCTCCTACAATGAGCAGTTCTTC. It specifies CASSLEWSSYNEQFF.

This clone appeared once. This rearrangement joins TRBV7-2 to TRBJ2-7; 7 bases fit TRBD2. Trimming cost V 5 bases and J 2 bases; bases outside gene matches: 3. The CDR3 covers 13 residues. Germline V gives CDR1 SGHTA, CDR2 FQGNSA. CDR3 region: CASSIGLAYEQYF. The CDR3 region has the DNA TGTGCCAGCAGCATAGGACTAGCCTACGAGCAGTACTTC.